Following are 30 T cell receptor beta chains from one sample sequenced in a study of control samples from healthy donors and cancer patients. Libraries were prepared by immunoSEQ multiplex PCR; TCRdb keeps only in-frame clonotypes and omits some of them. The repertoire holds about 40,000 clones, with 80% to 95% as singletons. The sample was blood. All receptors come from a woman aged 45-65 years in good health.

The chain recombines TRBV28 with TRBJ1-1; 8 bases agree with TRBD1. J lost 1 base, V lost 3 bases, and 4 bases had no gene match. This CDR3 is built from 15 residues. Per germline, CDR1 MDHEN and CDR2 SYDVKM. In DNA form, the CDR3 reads TGTGCCAGCAGTTTTCAGGGGGCCCCGAACACTGAAGCTTTCTTT. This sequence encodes CASSFQGAPNTEAFF.

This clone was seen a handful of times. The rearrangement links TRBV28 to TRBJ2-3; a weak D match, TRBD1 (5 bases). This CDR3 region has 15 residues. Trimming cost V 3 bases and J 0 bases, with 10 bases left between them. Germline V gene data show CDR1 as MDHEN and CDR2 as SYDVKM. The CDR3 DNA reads TGTGCCAGCAGTTTTCAGGGAATAAGCACAGATACGCAGTATTTT. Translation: CASSFQGISTDTQYF. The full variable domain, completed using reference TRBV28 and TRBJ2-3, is DVKVTQSSRYLVKRTGEKVFLECVQDMDHENMFWYRQDPGLGLRLIYFSYDVKMKEKGDIPEGYSVSREKKERFSLILESASTNQTSMYLCASSFQGISTDTQYFGPGTRLTVL.

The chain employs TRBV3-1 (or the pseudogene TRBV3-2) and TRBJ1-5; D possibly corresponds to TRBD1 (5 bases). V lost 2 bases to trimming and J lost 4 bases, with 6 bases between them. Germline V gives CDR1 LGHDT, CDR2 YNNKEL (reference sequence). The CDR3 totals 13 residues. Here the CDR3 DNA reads TGTGCCAGCAGCCAACAGGGAAATCAGCCCCAGCATTTT. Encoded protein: CASSQQGNQPQHF.

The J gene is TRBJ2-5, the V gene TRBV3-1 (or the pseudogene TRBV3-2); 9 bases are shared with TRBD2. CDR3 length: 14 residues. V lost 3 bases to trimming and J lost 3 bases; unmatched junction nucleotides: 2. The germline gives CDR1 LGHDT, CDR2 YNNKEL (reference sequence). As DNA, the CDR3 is TGTGCCAGCAGCCAGACTAGCGGAAAAGAGACCCAGTACTTC. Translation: CASSQTSGKETQYF.

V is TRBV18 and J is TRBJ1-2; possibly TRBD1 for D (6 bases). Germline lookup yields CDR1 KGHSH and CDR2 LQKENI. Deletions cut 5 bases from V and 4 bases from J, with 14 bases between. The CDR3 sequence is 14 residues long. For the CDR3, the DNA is TGTGCCAGCTCAGAGTTCAGGGGTAGCTATGGCTACACCTTC. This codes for CASSEFRGSYGYTF.

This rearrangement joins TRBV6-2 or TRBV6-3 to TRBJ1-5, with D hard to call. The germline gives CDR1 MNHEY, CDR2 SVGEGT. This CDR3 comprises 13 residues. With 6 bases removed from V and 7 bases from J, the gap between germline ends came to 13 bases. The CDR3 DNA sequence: TGTGCCAGCAGCTTAACCGGTAAGCAGCCCCAGCATTTT. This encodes CASSLTGKQPQHF.

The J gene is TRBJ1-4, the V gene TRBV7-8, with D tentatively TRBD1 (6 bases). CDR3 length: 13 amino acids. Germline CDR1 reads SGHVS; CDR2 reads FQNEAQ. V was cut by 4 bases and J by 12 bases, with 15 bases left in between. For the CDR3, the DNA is TGTGCCAGCAGCTGGGGGGGCACTCACCAACTGTTTTTT. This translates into CASSWGGTHQLFF.

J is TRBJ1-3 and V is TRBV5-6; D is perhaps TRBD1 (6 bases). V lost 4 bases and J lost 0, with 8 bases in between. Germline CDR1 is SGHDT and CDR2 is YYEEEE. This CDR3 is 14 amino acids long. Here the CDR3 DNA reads TGTGCCAGCAGCCGGGACACCTCTGGAAACACCATATATTTT. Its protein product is CASSRDTSGNTIYF.

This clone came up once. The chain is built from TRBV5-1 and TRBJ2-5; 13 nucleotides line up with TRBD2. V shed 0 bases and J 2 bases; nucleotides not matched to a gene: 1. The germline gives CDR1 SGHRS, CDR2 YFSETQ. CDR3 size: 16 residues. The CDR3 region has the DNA TGCGCCAGCAGCTTGGGGGGACTAGCGGGGCAAGAGACCCAGTACTTC. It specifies CASSLGGLAGQETQYF.

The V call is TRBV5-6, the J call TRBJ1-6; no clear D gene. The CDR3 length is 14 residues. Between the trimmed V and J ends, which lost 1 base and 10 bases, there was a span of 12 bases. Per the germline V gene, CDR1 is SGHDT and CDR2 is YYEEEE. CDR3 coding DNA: TGTGCCAGCAGCTTGTCGGGTGAAGGGTCACCCCTCCACTTT. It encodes CASSLSGEGSPLHF.

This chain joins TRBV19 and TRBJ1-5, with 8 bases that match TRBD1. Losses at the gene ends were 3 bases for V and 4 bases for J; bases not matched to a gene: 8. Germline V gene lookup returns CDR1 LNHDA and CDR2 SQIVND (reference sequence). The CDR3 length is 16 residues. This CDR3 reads CASSMREQGVNQPQHF. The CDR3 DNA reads TGTGCCAGTAGTATGAGGGAACAGGGGGTAAATCAGCCCCAGCATTTT.

The CDR3 region has the DNA TGCAGCGTTGGCAAAGGGTCCACCGGGGAGCTGTTTTTT. This translates into CSVGKGSTGELFF. J is TRBJ2-2 and V is TRBV29-1; D is unresolved. Germline V gene data show CDR1 as SQVTM and CDR2 as ANQGSEA. Trimming took off 4 bases at V and 4 bases at J, with 10 bases between the two ends. This CDR3 is 13 amino acids long.

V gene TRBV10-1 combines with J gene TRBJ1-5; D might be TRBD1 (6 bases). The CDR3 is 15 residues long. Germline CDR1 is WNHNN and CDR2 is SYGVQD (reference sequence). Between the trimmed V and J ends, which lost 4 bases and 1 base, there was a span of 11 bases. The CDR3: CASSVVRGSNQPQHF. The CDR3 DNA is TGCGCCAGCAGTGTAGTTAGGGGGAGCAATCAGCCCCAGCATTTT.

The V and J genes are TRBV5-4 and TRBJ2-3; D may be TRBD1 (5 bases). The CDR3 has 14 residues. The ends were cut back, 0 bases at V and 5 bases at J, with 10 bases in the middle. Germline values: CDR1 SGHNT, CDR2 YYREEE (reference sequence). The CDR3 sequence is CASSLDLRGDTQYF. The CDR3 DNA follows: TGTGCCAGCAGCTTGGACCTTAGGGGAGATACGCAGTATTTT. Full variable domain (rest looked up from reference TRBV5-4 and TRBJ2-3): ETGVTQSPTHLIKTRGQQVTLRCSSQSGHNTVSWYQQALGQGPQFIFQYYREEENGRGNFPPRFSGLQFPNYSSELNVNALELDDSALYLCASSLDLRGDTQYFGPGTRLTVL.

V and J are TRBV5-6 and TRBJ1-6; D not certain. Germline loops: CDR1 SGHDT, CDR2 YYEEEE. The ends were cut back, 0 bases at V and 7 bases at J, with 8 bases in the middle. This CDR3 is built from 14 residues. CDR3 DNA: TGTGCCAGCAGCTTGGGACGGGAAAATTCACCCCTCCACTTT. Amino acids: CASSLGRENSPLHF.

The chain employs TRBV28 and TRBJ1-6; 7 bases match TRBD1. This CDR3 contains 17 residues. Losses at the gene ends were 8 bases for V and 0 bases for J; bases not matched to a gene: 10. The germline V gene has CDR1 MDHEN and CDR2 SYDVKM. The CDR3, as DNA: TGTGCCAGCGATTCCCAGGGGGTAAACTCCTATAATTCACCCCTCCACTTT. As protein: CASDSQGVNSYNSPLHF.

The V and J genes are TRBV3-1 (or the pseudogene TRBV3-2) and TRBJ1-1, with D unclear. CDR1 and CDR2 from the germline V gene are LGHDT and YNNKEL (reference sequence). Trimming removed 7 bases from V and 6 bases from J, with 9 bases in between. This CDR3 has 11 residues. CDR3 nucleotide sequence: TGTGCCAGCAAGGGTTTCGCTGAAGCTTTCTTT. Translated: CASKGFAEAFF.

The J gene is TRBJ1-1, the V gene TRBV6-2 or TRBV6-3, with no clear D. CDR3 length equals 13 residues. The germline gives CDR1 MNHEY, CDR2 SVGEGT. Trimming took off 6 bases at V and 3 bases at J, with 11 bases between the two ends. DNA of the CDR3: TGTGCCAGCAGCTCGTCACGGGACACTGAAGCTTTCTTT. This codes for CASSSSRDTEAFF.

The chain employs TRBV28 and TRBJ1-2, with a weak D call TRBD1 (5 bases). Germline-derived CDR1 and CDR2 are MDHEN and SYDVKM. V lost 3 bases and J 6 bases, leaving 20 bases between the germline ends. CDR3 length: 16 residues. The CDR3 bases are TGTGCCAGCAGTTTGTGGGACCGAGCTCAGGGTCATGGCTACACCTTC. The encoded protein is CASSLWDRAQGHGYTF.

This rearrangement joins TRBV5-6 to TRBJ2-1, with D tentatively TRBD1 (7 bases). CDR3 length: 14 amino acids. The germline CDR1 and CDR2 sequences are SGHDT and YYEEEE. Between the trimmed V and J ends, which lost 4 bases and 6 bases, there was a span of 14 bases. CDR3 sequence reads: CASSGLQGGNEQFF. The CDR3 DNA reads TGTGCCAGCAGCGGACTCCAGGGGGGCAATGAGCAGTTCTTC.

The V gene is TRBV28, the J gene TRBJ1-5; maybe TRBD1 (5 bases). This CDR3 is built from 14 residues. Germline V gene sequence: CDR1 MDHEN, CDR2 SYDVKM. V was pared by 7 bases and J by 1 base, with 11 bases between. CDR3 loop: CASTGTVSNQPQHF. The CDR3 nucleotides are TGTGCCAGCACCGGGACGGTGAGCAATCAGCCCCAGCATTTT.

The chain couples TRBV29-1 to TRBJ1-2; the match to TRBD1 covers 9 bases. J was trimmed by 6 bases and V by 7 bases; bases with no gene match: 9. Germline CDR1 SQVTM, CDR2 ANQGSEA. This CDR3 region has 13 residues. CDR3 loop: CSGTGTGSNGYTF. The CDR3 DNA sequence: TGCAGCGGAACCGGGACAGGGTCTAATGGCTACACCTTC.

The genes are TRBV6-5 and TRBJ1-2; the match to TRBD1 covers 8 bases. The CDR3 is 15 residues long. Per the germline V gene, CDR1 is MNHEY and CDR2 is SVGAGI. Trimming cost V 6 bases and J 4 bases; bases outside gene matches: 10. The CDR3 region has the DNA TGTGCCAGCAGGCGAAATGGACAGGGTGGCTATGGCTACACCTTC. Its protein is CASRRNGQGGYGYTF.

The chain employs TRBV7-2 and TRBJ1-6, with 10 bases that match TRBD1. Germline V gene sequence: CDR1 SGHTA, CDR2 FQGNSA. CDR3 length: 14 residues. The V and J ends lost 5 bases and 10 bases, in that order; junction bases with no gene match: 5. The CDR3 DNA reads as TGTGCCAGCAGCCTGGGACAGGGGAGCTCACCCCTCCACTTT. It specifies CASSLGQGSSPLHF.

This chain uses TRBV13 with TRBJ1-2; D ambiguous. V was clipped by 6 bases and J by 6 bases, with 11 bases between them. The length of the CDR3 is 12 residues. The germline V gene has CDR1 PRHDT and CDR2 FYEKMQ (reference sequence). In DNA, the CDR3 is TGTGCCAGCAGGGTCACGGTACATGGCTACACCTTC. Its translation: CASRVTVHGYTF.

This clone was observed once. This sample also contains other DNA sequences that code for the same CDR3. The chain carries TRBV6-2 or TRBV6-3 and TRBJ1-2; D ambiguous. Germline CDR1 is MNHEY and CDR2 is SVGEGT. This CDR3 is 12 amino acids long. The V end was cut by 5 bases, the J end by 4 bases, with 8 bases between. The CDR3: CASSPQGYGYTF. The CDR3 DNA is TGTGCCAGCAGTCCCCAAGGCTATGGCTACACCTTC.

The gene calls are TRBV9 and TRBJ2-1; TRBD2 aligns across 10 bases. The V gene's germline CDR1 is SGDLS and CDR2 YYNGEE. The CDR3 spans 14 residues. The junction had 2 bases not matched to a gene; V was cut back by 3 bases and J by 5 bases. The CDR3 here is CASSASGGNNEQFF. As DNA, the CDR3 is TGTGCCAGCAGCGCTAGCGGGGGAAACAATGAGCAGTTCTTC.

In DNA form, the CDR3 reads TGTGCCAGCAGTTATACGCTAATTAATTCACCCCTCCACTTT. Its protein product is CASSYTLINSPLHF. The chain couples TRBV27 to TRBJ1-6, with D hard to call. The CDR3 has 14 residues. With 4 bases removed from V and 6 bases from J, the gap between germline ends came to 10 bases. Germline CDR1 reads MNHEY; CDR2 reads SMNVEV (reference sequence).

CDR3 region: CASSERWRSQQNNEQFF. DNA of the CDR3: TGTGCCAGCAGTGAACGATGGCGAAGCCAGCAAAACAATGAGCAGTTCTTC. The chain employs TRBV6-1 and TRBJ2-1; D gene unclear. V was pared by 2 bases and J by 5 bases, with 19 bases between. Germline V lookup: CDR1 MNHNS, CDR2 SASEGT. This CDR3 is built from 17 residues.

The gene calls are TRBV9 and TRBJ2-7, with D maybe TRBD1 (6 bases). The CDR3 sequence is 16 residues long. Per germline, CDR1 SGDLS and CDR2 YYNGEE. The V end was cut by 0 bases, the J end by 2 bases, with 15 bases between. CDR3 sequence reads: CASSVAGGLQAYEQYF. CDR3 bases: TGTGCCAGCAGCGTAGCTGGGGGCCTCCAGGCCTACGAGCAGTACTTC.